This paragraph covers one TCR beta chain sequence. What it recognizes is unknown. This entry comes from a study of naive CD8 T cells in extremely preterm neonates. Regarding the study as a whole: Preterm CDR3s were shorter than older groups', with fewer N additions and less trimming.

Produced via immunoSEQ multiplex PCR; TCRdb's table is partial and in-frame only. The sample records several thousand clones, about 98% being singletons. This CDR3 is 15 amino acids long. V gave up 1 base and J gave up 0 bases, with 10 bases separating them. Germline V gene data show CDR1 as MGHRA and CDR2 as YSYEKL. The sequenced sample consisted of naive CD8+ T cells from blood. The clonotype was recovered from a human donor in good health. This chain uses TRBV4-1 with TRBJ2-7; the D gene is possibly TRBD2 (5 bases). The CDR3 protein is CASSQALGSSYEQYF. Written as DNA, the CDR3 is TGCGCCAGCAGCCAAGCCCTGGGGAGCTCCTACGAGCAGTACTTC.